These T cell receptor beta chains were read from a single sample in a study of cytomegalovirus exposure and HLA in healthy donors. Clones were sequenced by immunoSEQ multiplex PCR, and TCRdb holds only the in-frame ones, with some missing. The sample records 110,000 to 150,000 clones, over 65% being singletons. Material: PBMCs. The receptors shown here come from a female donor in good health and CMV-seronegative. The CDR3 runs from the conserved cysteine through the conserved F or W. D genes are given only for firm matches. Only some rows state a clone size, as once, few, many or a class for expanded clones.

clone size,D gene,J gene,V gene,CDR3 protein,CDR3 DNA
NA,NA,TRBJ1-5,TRBV19,CATEDRSSNQPQHF,TGTGCCACCGAGGACAGATCTAGCAATCAGCCCCAGCATTTT
few,NA,TRBJ2-1,TRBV19,CASSFSGSSYNEQFF,TGTGCCAGTAGTTTTAGCGGAAGCTCCTACAATGAGCAGTTCTTC
NA,TRBD2,TRBJ2-7,TRBV11-2,CASSLGLAGVLPPEQYF,TGTGCCAGCAGCTTGGGACTAGCGGGAGTATTGCCCCCGGAGCAGTACTTC
NA,TRBD1,TRBJ1-2,TRBV5-6,CASSFWDRGQQGYTF,TGTGCCAGCAGCTTCTGGGACAGGGGGCAGCAGGGCTACACCTTC
NA,NA,TRBJ1-5,TRBV15,CATSKPGQPQHF,TGTGCCACCAGCAAACCCGGGCAGCCCCAGCATTTT
NA,NA,TRBJ2-5,TRBV21-1,CALRTGQSKETQYF,TGTGCCTTACGAACCGGACAGTCGAAAGAGACCCAGTACTTC
NA,NA,TRBJ1-2,TRBV6-1,CATDYGYTF,TGTGCCACAGACTATGGCTACACCTTC
NA,TRBD1,TRBJ1-1,TRBV29-1,CSVVTGGTEAFF,TGCAGCGTTGTGACAGGGGGGACTGAAGCTTTCTTT
NA,NA,TRBJ2-5,TRBV6-1,CASSGTGTETQYF,TGTGCCAGCAGTGGAACAGGGACGGAGACCCAGTACTTC
few,TRBD2,TRBJ2-1,TRBV6-5,CASHTAGNNEQFF,TGTGCCAGCCATACAGCGGGAAACAATGAGCAGTTCTTC
NA,NA,TRBJ1-1,TRBV28,CASSLARGEGNTEAFF,TGTGCCAGCAGTTTAGCGCGGGGGGAAGGAAACACTGAAGCTTTCTTT
NA,TRBD1,TRBJ1-5,TRBV6-5,CASSSRTGEANQPQHF,TGTGCCAGCAGTTCCAGGACAGGGGAGGCCAATCAGCCCCAGCATTTT
few,NA,TRBJ2-6,TRBV6-5,CASSPSPGANVLTF,TGTGCCAGCAGTCCCTCCCCTGGGGCCAACGTCCTGACTTTC
once,TRBD1,TRBJ2-6,TRBV2,CASSPGDSHLRGANVLTF,TGTGCCAGCAGCCCAGGGGACAGCCACCTCAGGGGGGCCAACGTCCTGACTTTC
NA,NA,TRBJ2-5,TRBV14,CASSQVGTLAETQYF,TGTGCCAGCAGCCAAGTAGGAACATTAGCGGAGACCCAGTACTTC
NA,NA,TRBJ1-2,TRBV9,CASSVDSGGYGYTF,TGTGCCAGCAGCGTCGATTCGGGGGGATATGGCTACACCTTC
NA,NA,TRBJ1-2,TRBV28,CASRPGVEGYTF,TGTGCCAGCAGGCCGGGGGTTGAGGGCTACACCTTC
NA,NA,TRBJ1-1,TRBV7-8,CASSSVRENTEAFF,TGTGCCAGCAGCTCCGTCCGGGAGAACACTGAAGCTTTCTTT
NA,NA,TRBJ2-7,TRBV7-2,CASSLAVDRSYEQYF,TGTGCCAGCAGCTTAGCGGTCGACAGGTCCTACGAGCAGTACTTC
NA,NA,TRBJ2-3,TRBV7-2,CASSRGHTDTQYF,TGTGCCAGCAGCCGTGGACACACAGATACGCAGTATTTT
NA,TRBD1,TRBJ2-7,TRBV6-5,CASSYGQGLSYEQYF,TGTGCCAGCAGTTACGGACAGGGGTTGTCCTACGAGCAGTACTTC
NA,NA,TRBJ1-5,TRBV28,CASSLPGSNQPQHF,TGTGCCAGCAGTTTGCCAGGGAGCAATCAGCCCCAGCATTTT
NA,TRBD1,TRBJ2-7,TRBV7-9,CASSAATGNPYEQYF,TGTGCCAGCAGCGCCGCGACAGGGAACCCCTACGAGCAGTACTTC
NA,NA,TRBJ1-1,TRBV27,CASSLNSNTEAFF,TGTGCCAGCAGTTTAAACAGCAACACTGAAGCTTTCTTT
NA,TRBD1,TRBJ1-1,TRBV19,CASSLPGGAFF,TGTGCCAGTAGCCTCCCAGGGGGAGCTTTCTTT
NA,NA,TRBJ2-5,TRBV5-1,CASKRRGTGETQYF,TGCGCCAGCAAACGAAGGGGGACCGGTGAGACCCAGTACTTC
few,NA,TRBJ2-5,TRBV6-5,CATHTSLMGRETQYF,TGTGCCACCCACACAAGCCTGATGGGGCGGGAGACCCAGTACTTC
NA,NA,TRBJ2-5,TRBV5-1,CASSLVPGLIETQYF,TGCGCCAGCAGCTTGGTTCCGGGTCTGATAGAGACCCAGTACTTC
NA,NA,TRBJ1-1,TRBV7-9,CSSSLASTEAFF,TGTTCCAGCAGCTTAGCTAGCACTGAAGCTTTCTTT
few,NA,TRBJ1-3,TRBV29-1,CSVRTGQTSGNTIYF,TGCAGCGTCAGAACGGGACAAACCTCTGGAAACACCATATATTTT
NA,TRBD1,TRBJ2-1,TRBV5-1,CASSTGQSSSYNEQFF,TGCGCCAGCAGCACGGGACAGTCGAGCTCCTACAATGAGCAGTTCTTC
NA,TRBD1,TRBJ2-3,TRBV19,CASSKSRGQVDTQYF,TGTGCCAGTAGTAAAAGCAGGGGGCAGGTAGATACGCAGTATTTT
NA,TRBD2,TRBJ2-7,TRBV6-5,CASSPLAGGVEQYF,TGTGCCAGCAGTCCCCTCGCGGGGGGAGTTGAGCAGTACTTC
once,NA,TRBJ1-2,TRBV28,CASSSGVEAYGYTF,TGTGCCAGCAGCTCGGGGGTGGAGGCCTATGGCTACACCTTC
NA,NA,TRBJ1-5,TRBV2,CASSEGGRNQPQHF,TGTGCCAGCAGTGAAGGTGGTAGAAATCAGCCCCAGCATTTT
NA,NA,TRBJ1-2,TRBV29-1,CSVATGNGYPF,NA